This T cell receptor beta chain was captured by sequencing in a study of T cell repertoires in cytomegalovirus infection. Looking at the study overall: Public TCR beta signatures were indicative of both CMV infection and a matching HLA type. Broader study findings: Carriage of CMV together with the relevant HLA was identifiable through cumulative public TCR beta family frequency.

MiXCR, applied by TCRdb to the reads, yields one record per CDR3 protein. The sample includes under 350,000 distinct CDR3 sequences, 9.6% of them seen just once. This clonotype was counted many times. Antigen unknown. The sequenced sample consisted of PBMCs. This clonotype was obtained from a human donor in good health (CMV status not recorded). Some clones in this sample may be carry-over from other donors' samples.

CDR3 loop: CASSPFSGTPNEQFF. For the CDR3, the DNA is TGTGCCAGCAGTCCTTTTAGCGGGACCCCCAATGAGCAGTTCTTC. The chain carries TRBV12-3 or TRBV12-4 and TRBJ2-1; 8 nucleotides align to TRBD2. CDR3 size: 15 residues. The V gene end was trimmed by 5 bases and the J gene end by 6 bases; junction bases not matched to a gene: 9.